This is a list of T cell receptor beta chains from one sample in a study of regulatory T cells in long-lasting Graves disease. TCRdb reanalysed the multiplex PCR reads using MiXCR and keeps one entry per CDR3 protein. Of approximately 360,000 distinct CDR3 sequences in the sample, roughly 20% were seen once. Sequencing was performed on peripheral blood mononuclear cells (PBMCs), taken when the disease was refractory, from a patient treated with antithyroid drugs. Receptors were obtained from a woman aged 40 to 50 with Graves disease. Each CDR3 is given with its conserved first and last residue. D genes are given only for firm matches. Expanded clones get a size class; other rows say once, few or many, or leave the size out.

D gene	clone size	V gene	J gene	CDR3 DNA	CDR3 protein
TRBD1	many	TRBV28	TRBJ2-5	TGTGCCAGCCAAGCTCTCGGGACAGGGGTGTCGGAGACCCAGTACTTC	CASQALGTGVSETQYF
-	few	TRBV11-3	TRBJ2-3	TGTGCCAGCAGCTTAGGTCTAGGGGCAGATACGCAGTATTTT	CASSLGLGADTQYF
-	-	TRBV13	TRBJ2-2	TGTGCCAGCAGCTTAGTGTTCACCGGGGAGCTGTTTTTT	CASSLVFTGELFF
TRBD1	many	TRBV6-1	TRBJ1-5	TGTGCCAGCTTTTTGGGACAGGGTGGACAGCCCCAGCATTTT	CASFLGQGGQPQHF
TRBD2	few	TRBV2	TRBJ2-1	TGTGCCAGCAGTGGACTAGCGGGGTCTAACAATGAGCAGTTCTTC	CASSGLAGSNNEQFF
-	many	TRBV28	TRBJ2-1	TGTGCCAGCAGTTTGCCGGGGGCGTTAAATGAGCAGTTCTTC	CASSLPGALNEQFF
-	few	TRBV7-3	TRBJ1-6	TGTGCCAGCAGCTCTAAGGGGGGGGCCTTAGGGTCACCCCTCCACTTT	CASSSKGGALGSPLHF
-	many	TRBV20-1	TRBJ1-5	TGCAGTGCTACGGAGGGCAGTACGAGCAATCAGCCCCAGCATTTT	CSATEGSTSNQPQHF
-	many	TRBV19	TRBJ1-5	TGTGCCAGTAGTATAGAAGGGCATCAGCCCCAGCATTTT	CASSIEGHQPQHF
-	many	TRBV20-1	TRBJ1-5	TGCAGTGCTACTCATAGCAATCAGCCCCAGCATTTT	CSATHSNQPQHF
-	-	TRBV10-3	TRBJ1-1	TGTGCCATCAGTGAGTCGATAGCAGGGAAGAACACTGAAGCTTTCTTT	CAISESIAGKNTEAFF
TRBD1	once	TRBV6-1	TRBJ2-3	TGTGCCAGCAGGAAGGGACAGGGATCGGATACGCAGTATTTT	CASRKGQGSDTQYF
-	many	TRBV27	TRBJ1-2	TGTGCCAGCAGTTACCAGATGGACATGAATGGCTACACCTTC	CASSYQMDMNGYTF
-	many	TRBV12-3/TRBV12-4	TRBJ2-7	TGTGCCAGCGGATCCCCCCTGGGTGAGCAGTACTTC	CASGSPLGEQYF
-	many	TRBV12-3/TRBV12-4	TRBJ2-7	TGTGCCAGCAGCCTTACCGCGTTACACCTCGCCGGCGAGCAGTACTTC	CASSLTALHLAGEQYF
TRBD2	few	TRBV19	TRBJ2-1	TGTGCCAGTCAAAAGGGACTAGCGGGACTGAATGAGCAGTTCTTC	CASQKGLAGLNEQFF
TRBD2	-	TRBV20-1	TRBJ2-1	TGCAGTGCTAGAGAAGGGCGGGAGGGCCGAACGAATGAGCAGTTCTTC	CSAREGREGRTNEQFF
-	few	TRBV3-1	TRBJ1-1	TGTGCCAGCAGCCCTATAAGGACAGCGGCTGAAGCTTTCTTT	CASSPIRTAAEAFF
-	few	TRBV28	TRBJ2-3	TGTGCCAGCAGTTACCGCGGGAAGGTAACAGATACGCAGTATTTT	CASSYRGKVTDTQYF
TRBD1	-	TRBV7-8	TRBJ1-1	TGTGCCAGCAGCAATCCCAGGGGGGAGACTGAAGCTTTCTTT	CASSNPRGETEAFF
TRBD2	many	TRBV24-1	TRBJ2-2	TGTGCCACCAGTCAGCGGGGCGGGGGCACCGGGGAGCTGTTTTTT	CATSQRGGGTGELFF
TRBD1	-	TRBV9	TRBJ1-1	TGTGCCAGCAGCGTAACAGGACAGGGGCTGACTGAAGCTTTCTTT	CASSVTGQGLTEAFF
-	many	TRBV7-6	TRBJ2-5	TGTGCCAGCAGCTTAGGGCGAGTAGGGCGGGAGACCCAGTACTTC	CASSLGRVGRETQYF